This T cell receptor beta chain originates from a study of cytomegalovirus exposure and HLA in healthy donors. About the research overall: Of 300 to 500 genotyped donors, about 81% grouped in the Caucasian-associated ancestry cluster.

Overall study findings and caveats: In an earlier analysis, in 540 or so donors, most V segments appeared productive either ~87% or ~30% of the time. Among donors in an Asian-associated ancestry cluster, a later analysis reportedly found fewer N-insertions than the roughly 700-donor mean. Some 150 TCR beta chains were listed as cytomegalovirus-associated.

Primers for the PCR totalled 60 Vbeta and 13 Jbeta. Assay used: immunoSEQ multiplex PCR; TCRdb lists only in-frame clones, some missing. The sample consists of under 130,000 clones, 60% to 80% of them appearing once. Comments on this clone: Its antigen is not identified.

The receptor's source is a man between 45 and 60 years old in good health and CMV-seropositive. Sequencing was performed on PBMCs.

CDR3 in DNA: TGTGCCAGCAGCCCGGGACAGACGAACACCGGGGAGCTGTTTTTT. This translates into CASSPGQTNTGELFF. V usage is TRBV11-3 and J usage is TRBJ2-2, with 7 bases matching TRBD1. The V and J ends lost 5 bases and 0 bases, in that order; junction bases with no gene match: 3. Germline V gene data show CDR1 as SGHNT and CDR2 as YENEEA. The CDR3 runs to 15 residues. Using reference TRBV11-3 and TRBJ2-2 for the parts outside the CDR3, the full variable domain is EAGVVQSPRYKIIEKKQPVAFWCNPISGHNTLYWYLQNLGQGPELLIRYENEEAVDDSQLPKDRFSAERLKGVDSTLKIQPAELGDSAVYLCASSPGQTNTGELFFGEGSRLTVL.